The clone carrying this TCR beta chain was recorded many times. Its antigen is currently unknown. The data derive from a study of CD8 T cells in ankylosing spondylitis. Study results and limitations: One TCR beta motif, made up of under ten highly homologous variants, appeared characteristic of ankylosing spondylitis blood. Disease-associated clones were reportedly significantly overrepresented in matched ankylosing spondylitis synovial fluid. The disease-linked clones had a CD8+ phenotype and low blood frequencies.

TCRdb redid the calling of the 5' RACE reads with MiXCR, one entry per CDR3 protein. The table records about 340,000 distinct CDR3 sequences, roughly 14% of them present only once. Trimming cost V 6 bases and J 8 bases; bases outside gene matches: 3. Germline V gene lookup returns CDR1 MNHEY and CDR2 SVGEGT. The CDR3 has 11 residues. V and J are TRBV6-2 or TRBV6-3 and TRBJ1-1; 7 bases agree with TRBD1. Sequencing input: blood, either unsorted or a sorted T cell fraction (not recorded which). The source is a male donor with ankylosing spondylitis or in good health (not recorded which). As DNA, the CDR3 is TGTGCCAGCAGAACAGGGGTGGAAGCTTTCTTT. It codes for CASRTGVEAFF.